A selection of T cell receptor beta chains follows, all from one sample in a study of Graves' ophthalmopathy and Graves' hyperthyroidism. TCRdb re-called the multiplex PCR reads through MiXCR, storing one row per CDR3 protein. The sample carries 400,000 to 450,000 distinct CDR3 sequences, around 20% recorded once. Sequencing used peripheral blood. Receptors originate from a woman aged 18-29 years with stable Graves' hyperthyroidism. CDR3s include the opening cysteine and the closing phenylalanine or tryptophan. The D gene is left open where the match is weak. Clone size is not always given. Where it is, it says once, few, many or a class for expanded clones.

abundance	d_gene	v_gene	j_gene	CDR3aa	CDR3nt
few	NA	TRBV7-9	TRBJ1-2	CASSPGILPYGYTF	TGTGCCAGCAGCCCCGGAATACTACCCTATGGCTACACCTTC
NA	NA	TRBV2	TRBJ2-5	CASTPGVGRQETQYF	TGTGCCAGCACCCCTGGGGTCGGGCGGCAAGAGACCCAGTACTTC
many	TRBD1	TRBV10-3	TRBJ2-7	CAIRRDRGPYEQYF	TGTGCCATCAGAAGGGACAGGGGCCCCTACGAGCAGTACTTC
many	NA	TRBV18	TRBJ1-1	CASSPFDINTEAFF	TGTGCCAGCTCACCATTCGATATAAACACTGAAGCTTTCTTT
NA	TRBD1	TRBV12-3/TRBV12-4	TRBJ1-6	CASSSVGTGAPLHF	TGTGCCAGCAGTTCTGTAGGGACAGGGGCACCCCTCCACTTT
once	TRBD2	TRBV27	TRBJ2-2	CASSVTSAHTGELFF	TGTGCCAGCAGTGTGACTAGCGCGCACACCGGGGAGCTGTTTTTT
many	NA	TRBV11-1	TRBJ2-2	CASSTSGRGATGELFF	TGTGCCAGCAGCACTAGTGGGAGAGGGGCCACCGGGGAGCTGTTTTTT
few	TRBD1	TRBV9	TRBJ2-7	CASSGKGQARQYF	TGTGCCAGCAGCGGAAAAGGACAGGCTCGGCAGTACTTC
many	NA	TRBV10-3	TRBJ1-2	CAISEPSYGAGNGYTF	TGTGCCATCAGTGAGCCATCGTACGGGGCGGGAAATGGCTACACCTTC
many	TRBD2	TRBV2	TRBJ2-5	CASSQLAGAGMETQYF	TGTGCCAGCAGTCAACTAGCGGGAGCGGGGATGGAGACCCAGTACTTC
many	NA	TRBV24-1	TRBJ2-5	CATSDRAYATSGTRTAETQYF	TGTGCCACCAGTGACCGAGCATACGCTACCTCCGGGACAAGGACGGCAGAGACCCAGTACTTC
NA	NA	TRBV5-6	TRBJ2-5	CASGGGLKTQYF	TGTGCCAGCGGAGGGGGCTTGAAGACCCAGTACTTC
many	NA	TRBV20-1	TRBJ1-1	CSPKNTEAFF	TGCAGCCCGAAGAACACTGAAGCTTTCTTT
many	TRBD1	TRBV28	TRBJ2-2	CASIPGQGRTGELFF	TGTGCCAGCATCCCGGGACAGGGCCGCACCGGGGAGCTGTTTTTT
many	NA	TRBV20-1	TRBJ2-2	CSARHAGEGNTGELFF	TGCAGTGCTAGACACGCAGGGGAGGGGAACACCGGGGAGCTGTTTTTT
many	TRBD2	TRBV20-1	TRBJ2-7	CSGGGTRYEQYF	TGCAGTGGGGGAGGGACTAGGTACGAGCAGTACTTC
many	TRBD2	TRBV20-1	TRBJ2-7	CSARDSGRRSYEQYF	TGCAGTGCTAGAGATAGCGGGAGGCGCAGCTACGAGCAGTACTTC